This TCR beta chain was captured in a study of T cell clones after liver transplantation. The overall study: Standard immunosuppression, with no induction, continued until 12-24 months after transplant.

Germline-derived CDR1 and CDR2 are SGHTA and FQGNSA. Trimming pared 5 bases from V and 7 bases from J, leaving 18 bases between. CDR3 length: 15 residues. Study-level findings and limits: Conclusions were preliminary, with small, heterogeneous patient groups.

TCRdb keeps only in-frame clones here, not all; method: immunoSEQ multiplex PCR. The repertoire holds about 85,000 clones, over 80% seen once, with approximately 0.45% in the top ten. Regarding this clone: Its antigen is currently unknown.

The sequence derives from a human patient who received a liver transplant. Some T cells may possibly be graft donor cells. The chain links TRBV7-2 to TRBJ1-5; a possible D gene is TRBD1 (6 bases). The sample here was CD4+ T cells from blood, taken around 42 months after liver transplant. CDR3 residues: CASSPRGGGSQPQHF. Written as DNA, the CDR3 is TGTGCCAGCAGCCCAAGAGGGGGTGGGTCCCAGCCCCAGCATTTT.